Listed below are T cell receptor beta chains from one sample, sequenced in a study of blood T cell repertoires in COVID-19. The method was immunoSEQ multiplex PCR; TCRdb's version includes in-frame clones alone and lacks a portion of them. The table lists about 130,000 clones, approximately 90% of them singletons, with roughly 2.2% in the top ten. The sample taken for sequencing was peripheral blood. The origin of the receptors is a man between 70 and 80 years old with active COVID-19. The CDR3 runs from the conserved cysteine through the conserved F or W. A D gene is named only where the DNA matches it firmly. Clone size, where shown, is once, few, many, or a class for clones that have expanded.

CDR3aa: CASSAPDRGRGEKLFF
CDR3nt: TGTGCCAGCAGTGCCCCGGACAGGGGGCGCGGTGAAAAACTGTTTTTT
abundance: NA
d_gene: TRBD1
v_gene: TRBV25-1
j_gene: TRBJ1-4

CDR3aa: CATSGSSYNEQFF
CDR3nt: TGTGCCACCAGCGGGAGTTCGTACAATGAGCAGTTCTTC
abundance: once
d_gene: NA
v_gene: TRBV24-1
j_gene: TRBJ2-1

CDR3aa: CASRAGRSYNEQFF
CDR3nt: TGCGCCAGCCGGGCGGGTCGCTCCTACAATGAGCAGTTCTTC
abundance: NA
d_gene: NA
v_gene: TRBV5-1
j_gene: TRBJ2-1

CDR3aa: CASSSGKTGGASDTQYF
CDR3nt: TGTGCCAGCAGCTCGGGAAAGACAGGGGGCGCATCAGATACGCAGTATTTT
abundance: NA
d_gene: TRBD1
v_gene: TRBV5-4
j_gene: TRBJ2-3

CDR3aa: CASSLRRDRITDTQYF
CDR3nt: TGCGCCAGCAGCTTGCGCCGGGACAGGATAACCGATACGCAGTATTTT
abundance: NA
d_gene: TRBD1
v_gene: TRBV5-1
j_gene: TRBJ2-3

CDR3aa: CASSLLAGNQYEQYF
CDR3nt: TGCGCCAGCAGCCTCCTGGCGGGAAATCAATACGAGCAGTACTTC
abundance: NA
d_gene: NA
v_gene: TRBV5-1
j_gene: TRBJ2-7

CDR3aa: CASSAARGETQYF
CDR3nt: TGCGCCAGCAGTGCGGCCAGGGGAGAGACCCAGTACTTC
abundance: NA
d_gene: NA
v_gene: TRBV10-1
j_gene: TRBJ2-5

CDR3aa: CASSQYSENTEAFF
CDR3nt: TGTGCCAGCTCACAATATAGTGAGAACACTGAAGCTTTCTTT
abundance: once
d_gene: NA
v_gene: TRBV18
j_gene: TRBJ1-1

CDR3aa: CASSYRLNTGELFF
CDR3nt: TGTGCCAGCAGTTACAGACTCAACACCGGGGAGCTGTTTTTT
abundance: NA
d_gene: NA
v_gene: TRBV6-5
j_gene: TRBJ2-2

CDR3aa: CASSLNQGQYTF
CDR3nt: TGTGCCAGCAGTTTAAACCAGGGGCAGTACACCTTC
abundance: NA
d_gene: NA
v_gene: TRBV28
j_gene: TRBJ1-2

CDR3aa: CASSSSGTASYEQYF
CDR3nt: TGTGCCAGCAGTTCTAGCGGGACGGCCTCCTACGAGCAGTACTTC
abundance: NA
d_gene: TRBD2
v_gene: TRBV27
j_gene: TRBJ2-7

CDR3aa: CASSRAAGGGLNEQFF
CDR3nt: TGTGCCAGCAGCCGCGCGGCGGGAGGGGGCCTCAATGAGCAGTTCTTC
abundance: NA
d_gene: TRBD2
v_gene: TRBV5-4
j_gene: TRBJ2-1

CDR3aa: CASQVPHSPLHF
CDR3nt: TGTGCCAGCCAGGTACCTCATTCACCCCTCCACTTT
abundance: NA
d_gene: NA
v_gene: TRBV28
j_gene: TRBJ1-6

CDR3aa: CATSAYGREPGDTQYF
CDR3nt: TGTGCCACCAGTGCATATGGGCGGGAGCCGGGAGATACGCAGTATTTT
abundance: NA
d_gene: TRBD2
v_gene: TRBV24-1
j_gene: TRBJ2-3

CDR3aa: CASSLSGGHRQFF
CDR3nt: TGTGCCAGCAGCTTATCAGGGGGTCATCGGCAGTTCTTC
abundance: NA
d_gene: TRBD1
v_gene: TRBV7-9
j_gene: TRBJ2-1

CDR3aa: CASSSLQGPGELFF
CDR3nt: TGTGCCAGCAGCTCTTTACAGGGGCCCGGGGAGCTGTTTTTT
abundance: NA
d_gene: TRBD1
v_gene: TRBV7-3
j_gene: TRBJ2-2